This TCR beta chain was profiled in a study of HIV-infected children after antiretroviral therapy interruption. Whole-study context: Interruption-arm sampling covered weeks 0, 12, interruption end (24 or 48), and about 3 years post-study.

A word on this clonotype: Its antigen is unidentified.

As to treatment: PENTA 11 planned treatment interruption arm or continuous ART arm. Study findings and constraints: Sorted CD45RA+ naive cells might include minor non-naive CD45RA+ cells.

The TCR library was built from RNA with a 3' RACE protocol and unique molecular identifiers. One entry per CDR3 protein, called by TCRdb with MiXCR from the 3' RACE reads. This repertoire shows about 46,000 distinct CDR3 sequences, more than 3.5% found once; its top ten account for 0.6% to 0.85%. The germline CDR1 and CDR2 sequences are SGHDT and YYEEEE. This CDR3 has 16 residues. V lost 3 bases and J lost 7; bases outside the gene matches: 15. Source: CD45RA+ CD4+ T cells from PBMCs, pooled from several time points, taken from a donor given antiretroviral therapy, either interrupted or continuous. The subset is: naive CD4+ CD45RA+ CD45RO- T cells. The receptor was isolated from a pool of human donors with HIV. The rearrangement joins TRBV5-6 to TRBJ1-1, with TRBD1 matching 7 bases. CDR3 protein: CASSSALGQPGREAFF. The CDR3 region has the DNA TGTGCCAGCAGCTCTGCACTGGGACAGCCTGGCCGTGAAGCTTTCTTT.